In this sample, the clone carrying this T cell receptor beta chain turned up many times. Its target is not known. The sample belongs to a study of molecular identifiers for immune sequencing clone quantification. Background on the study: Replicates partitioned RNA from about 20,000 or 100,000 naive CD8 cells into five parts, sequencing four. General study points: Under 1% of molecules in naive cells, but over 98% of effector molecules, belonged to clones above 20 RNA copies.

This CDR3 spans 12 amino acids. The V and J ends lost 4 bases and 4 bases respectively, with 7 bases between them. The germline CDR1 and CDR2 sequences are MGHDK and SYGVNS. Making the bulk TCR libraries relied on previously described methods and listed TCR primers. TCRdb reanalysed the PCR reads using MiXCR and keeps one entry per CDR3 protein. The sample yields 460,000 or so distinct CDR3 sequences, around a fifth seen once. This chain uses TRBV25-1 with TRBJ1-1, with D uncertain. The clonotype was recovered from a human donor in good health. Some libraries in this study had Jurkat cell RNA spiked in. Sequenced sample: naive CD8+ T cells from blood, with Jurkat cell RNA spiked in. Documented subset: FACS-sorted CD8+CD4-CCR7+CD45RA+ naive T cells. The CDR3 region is CASSVGVTEAFF. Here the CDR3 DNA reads TGTGCCAGCAGTGTGGGCGTCACTGAAGCTTTCTTT.